This TCR beta chain was identified in a study of shared clonotypes between healthy human individuals. Overall study: Each donor had three CD4 naive, three CD4 memory, two CD8 naive and one CD8 memory plate.

Study outcomes and limitations: Naive subsets usually exceeded memory subsets in estimated richness. All-four-donor shared clonotypes had higher generation probabilities than non-shared clonotypes did. The authors expected sequencing depth to affect clonotype sharing among donors.

The table came from immunoSEQ multiplex PCR; TCRdb's copy has only in-frame clones and leaves some out. The sample has around 650,000 clones; roughly 96% are singletons. CD8 cells classed as naive were CD45RO-negative and positively selected for CCR7, excluding terminally differentiated effector memory CD45RA+ cells. This clone appeared a single time. Its antigen is unidentified. This CDR3 contains 14 residues. Germline CDR1 and CDR2: MGHRA and YSYEKL. The sample taken for sequencing was naive CD8+ T cells sorted from blood. This TCR was recovered from a young woman in good health. V is TRBV4-1 and J is TRBJ2-5, with a tentative D call TRBD1 (6 bases). Gene TRBJ2-7 matches the end of the DNA better, so the J call may be wrong. This CDR3 reads CASSQARGWGEQYF. CDR3 DNA sequence: TGCGCCAGCAGCCAAGCGAGGGGGTGGGGCGAGCAGTACTTC.